This T cell receptor (beta chain) appears in the sequencing data of a study of control samples from healthy donors and cancer patients. Clones were sequenced by immunoSEQ multiplex PCR, and TCRdb holds only the in-frame ones, with some missing. The repertoire has under 200,000 clones, roughly nine tenths of them found once; the top ten carry roughly 0.7%. In this sample, this clone turned up a few times. This receptor was identified in a woman aged 30 to 39 in good health. Sequenced material: blood.

The CDR3: CASSFPGPLSSYGYTF. DNA of the CDR3: TGTGCCAGCAGTTTTCCGGGCCCCCTATCGAGCTATGGCTACACCTTC. The chain couples TRBV28 to TRBJ1-2, with D unclear. Trimming took 3 bases from V and 4 from J, leaving 18 bases between them. Germline assignment: CDR1 MDHEN and CDR2 SYDVKM. This CDR3 is built from 16 residues.